These 13 T cell receptor beta chains share one sample of origin, sequenced in a study of beta chain features in type 1 diabetes. Study outcomes and limitations: A moderate, significant TCRB CDR3 shortening appeared in type 1 diabetes across four CD4+ subsets.

Reverse transcribing all isolated RNA meant expressed TCRB transcripts were sequenced. Assay used: immunoSEQ multiplex PCR; TCRdb lists only in-frame clones, some missing. The sample includes fewer than 350,000 clones, approximately 15% of them seen just once. Antigen specificity for these receptors is unknown. Input material: naive CD4+ T cells from blood. Every receptor here comes from a man aged 18 to 35 with type 1 diabetes.

The chain is built from TRBV28 and TRBJ2-4, with D unclear. Germline-derived CDR1 and CDR2 are MDHEN and SYDVKM. The V end lost 3 bases, the J end lost 6 bases, and 3 bases lay between the germline ends. The CDR3 is 11 residues long. CDR3 in amino acids: CASSFLNIQYF. As DNA, the CDR3 is TGTGCCAGCAGTTTTCTAAACATTCAGTACTTC.

There are a few counts of this clone. The rearrangement links TRBV29-1 to TRBJ2-1; 7 nucleotides match TRBD1. The CDR3 is 11 amino acids. Germline CDR1 is SQVTM and CDR2 is ANQGSEA. V shed 5 bases and J 10 bases; nucleotides not matched to a gene: 5. CDR3 sequence: CSVSQGWEQFF. The CDR3 bases are TGCAGCGTTTCACAGGGGTGGGAGCAGTTCTTC.

This clone was seen only a few times. The chain is built from TRBV6-1 and TRBJ2-4; the D gene is possibly TRBD2 (5 bases). Germline V CDR1 and CDR2: MNHNS, SASEGT. Trimming pared 3 bases from V and 8 bases from J, leaving 20 bases between. There are 16 residues in the CDR3. The CDR3: CASSDYGSGESDIQYF. The CDR3 DNA is TGTGCCAGCAGTGACTATGGGAGTGGTGAATCTGACATTCAGTACTTC.

The CDR3 DNA sequence: TGTGCCAGCAGCGTAGATTGGCGGGGGGGCCCTCCAGATACGCAGTATTTT. Residues: CASSVDWRGGPPDTQYF. This chain connects TRBV9 to TRBJ2-3; TRBD2 aligns across 9 bases. This CDR3 comprises 17 residues. Germline-derived CDR1 and CDR2 are SGDLS and YYNGEE. V lost 0 bases, J lost 4 bases, and 9 bases stayed unmatched.

This chain connects TRBV4-1 to TRBJ2-1, with 13 bases lining up with TRBD2. Germline values: CDR1 MGHRA, CDR2 YSYEKL. The CDR3 is 18 amino acids. Trimming removed 1 base from V and 4 bases from J; junction bases left unmatched: 7. The DNA of the CDR3 is TGCGCCAGCAGCCAAGCCTGGACTAGCGGGAGCCCGTACAATGAGCAGTTCTTC. Residues: CASSQAWTSGSPYNEQFF.

This clone showed up just a few times. V is TRBV7-9 and J is TRBJ2-3; a weak D match, TRBD2 (5 bases). This CDR3 contains 14 residues. Germline V gives CDR1 SEHNR, CDR2 FQNEAQ (reference sequence). V was cut by 7 bases and J by 2 bases, with 13 bases left in between. In DNA form, the CDR3 reads TGTGCCAGCACTCGCCAGCGGCTCACAGATACGCAGTATTTT. Translation gives CASTRQRLTDTQYF.

This clone was counted only a few times. This chain connects TRBV30 to TRBJ2-3, with D possibly TRBD2 on 6 matching bases. This CDR3 region has 13 residues. V was cut by 2 bases and J by 6 bases, with 12 bases left in between. Looked up from germline, CDR1 is GTSNPN and CDR2 is SVGIG (reference sequence). The CDR3 sequence: CAWSRDFDDTQYF. In DNA, the CDR3 is TGTGCCTGGAGTAGGGACTTTGATGATACGCAGTATTTT.

This clone appeared a few times. The genes are TRBV9 and TRBJ1-6, with D possibly being TRBD1 (6 bases). The germline CDR1 and CDR2 sequences are SGDLS and YYNGEE. CDR3 length equals 16 residues. Trimming pared 0 bases from V and 7 bases from J, leaving 14 bases between. As DNA, the CDR3 is TGTGCCAGCAGCGTAGGACAGGTTCGTGACAATTCACCCCTCCACTTT. It yields the protein CASSVGQVRDNSPLHF. Complete variable domain (other parts from reference TRBV9 and TRBJ1-6): DSGVTQTPKHLITATGQRVTLRCSPRSGDLSVYWYQQSLDQGLQFLIQYYNGEERAKGNILERFSAQQFPDLHSELNLSSLELGDSALYFCASSVGQVRDNSPLHFGNGTRLTVT.

This chain connects TRBV6-5 to TRBJ1-6; D possibly corresponds to TRBD1 (6 bases). The CDR3 has 15 amino acids. CDR1 is MNHEY and CDR2 is SVGAGI in the germline V gene. V was shortened by 5 bases and J by 12 bases, with 20 bases between the two germline ends. DNA of the CDR3: TGTGCCAGCAGTACAGGGTTCAATTTAGGATTACCCCTCCACTTT. It codes for CASSTGFNLGLPLHF.

Only a few counts were recorded for this clone. The chain links TRBV21-1 to TRBJ1-2; TRBD1 is taken as the D call from the table, unchecked against the DNA. TRBV21-1 is labeled a pseudogene. The length of the CDR3 is 12 residues. Written as DNA, the CDR3 is TGTGCCAGCAGCAAACAGCCAGGGCAGTACACCTTC. Translation: CASSKQPGQYTF.

In this sample, this clone turned up a few times. V and J are TRBV2 and TRBJ2-1; tentatively, D is TRBD2 (7 bases). V lost 6 bases to trimming and J lost 7 bases, with 10 bases between them. Germline-derived CDR1 and CDR2 are SNHLY and FYNNEI. CDR3 length: 12 residues. The CDR3, as DNA: TGTGCCAGCAGGGGAGGGGGTAATGAGCAGTTCTTC. It yields the protein CASRGGGNEQFF.

Only a few counts were recorded for this clone. This chain links TRBV6-5 with TRBJ2-5; 9 bases are shared with TRBD1. J gave up 7 bases and V 0 bases, and 9 bases lay outside the gene matches. Germline-derived CDR1 and CDR2 are MNHEY and SVGAGI. The CDR3 contains 16 residues. The CDR3 reads CASSYSGQGKEGTQYF. For the CDR3, the DNA is TGTGCCAGCAGTTACTCCGGACAGGGGAAGGAGGGGACCCAGTACTTC.

This sequence joins TRBV19 and TRBJ2-7; TRBD2 is a possible D gene (5 bases). V was pared by 3 bases and J by 3 bases, with 15 bases between. The germline CDR1 and CDR2 sequences are LNHDA and SQIVND (reference sequence). This CDR3 has 15 residues. CDR3 amino acids: CASSIPAGEGYEQYF. The CDR3 DNA reads TGTGCCAGTAGTATCCCGGCAGGCGAGGGCTACGAGCAGTACTTC.